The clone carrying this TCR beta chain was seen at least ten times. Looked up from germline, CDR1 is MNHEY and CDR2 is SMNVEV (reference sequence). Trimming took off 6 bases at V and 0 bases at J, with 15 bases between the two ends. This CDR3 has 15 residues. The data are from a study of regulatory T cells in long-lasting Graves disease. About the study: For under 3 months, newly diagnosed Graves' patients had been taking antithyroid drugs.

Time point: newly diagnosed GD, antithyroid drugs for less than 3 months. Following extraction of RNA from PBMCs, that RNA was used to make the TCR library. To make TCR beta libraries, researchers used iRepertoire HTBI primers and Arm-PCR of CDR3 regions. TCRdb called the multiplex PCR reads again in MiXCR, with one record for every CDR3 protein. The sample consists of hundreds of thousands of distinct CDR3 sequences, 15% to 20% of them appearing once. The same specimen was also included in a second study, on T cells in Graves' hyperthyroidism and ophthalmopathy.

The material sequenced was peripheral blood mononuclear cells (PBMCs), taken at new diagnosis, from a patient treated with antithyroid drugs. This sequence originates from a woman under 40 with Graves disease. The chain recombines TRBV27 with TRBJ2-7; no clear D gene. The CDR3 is CASSPSWLSSYEQYF. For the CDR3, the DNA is TGTGCCAGCAGCCCTTCTTGGCTGAGCTCCTACGAGCAGTACTTC.